These 7 T cell receptor beta chains originate from one sample sequenced in a study of cytomegalovirus exposure and HLA in healthy donors. This table comes from immunoSEQ multiplex PCR, and its TCRdb copy is limited to in-frame clones, with some not included. Among roughly 52,000 clones listed, around 90% were seen once. Material for sequencing was PBMCs. These receptors came from a woman in her twenties or thirties in good health and CMV-seronegative.

The V call is TRBV18, the J call TRBJ2-1; tentative D call: TRBD1 (6 bases). The ends were cut back, 3 bases at V and 7 bases at J, with 10 bases in the middle. The CDR3 has 13 residues. Germline V gene data show CDR1 as KGHSH and CDR2 as LQKENI. The CDR3 DNA reads as TGTGCCAGCTCACCTCGACAGGAGAATGAGCAGTTCTTC. Translating gives CASSPRQENEQFF. Filled out from reference TRBV18 and TRBJ2-1, the complete variable domain reads NAGVMQNPRHLVRRRGQEARLRCSPMKGHSHVYWYRQLPEEGLKFMVYLQKENIIDESGMPKERFSAEFPKEGPSILRIQQVVRGDSAAYFCASSPRQENEQFFGPGTRLTVL.

This clone was seen more than once but under ten times. The V gene is TRBV7-9, the J gene TRBJ1-2; no definite D call. CDR1 SEHNR and CDR2 FQNEAQ come from the germline V gene (reference sequence). CDR3 length: 12 residues. Trimming removed 4 bases from V and 6 bases from J, with 9 bases in between. CDR3 DNA sequence: TGTGCCAGCAGCTACGAATGGCATGGCTACACCTTC. Protein: CASSYEWHGYTF.

The chain links TRBV9 to TRBJ2-7, with a weak D call TRBD1 (6 bases). The CDR3 contains 14 residues. Looked up from germline, CDR1 is SGDLS and CDR2 is YYNGEE. The V end was cut by 10 bases, the J end by 2 bases, with 19 bases between. In DNA, the CDR3 is TGTGCCTCAAGCCTAGGGGGAGCCACCTACGAGCAGTACTTC. It translates to CASSLGGATYEQYF.

This sequence joins TRBV28 and TRBJ2-7; D uncertain. Germline lookup yields CDR1 MDHEN and CDR2 SYDVKM. There are 13 residues in the CDR3. Trimming removed 3 bases from V and 2 bases from J, with 8 bases in between. The CDR3 spells CASSLGTAYEQYF. The CDR3 DNA is TGTGCCAGCAGTTTGGGCACAGCCTACGAGCAGTACTTC.

The chain employs TRBV11-2 and TRBJ2-5, with unresolved D. V shed 0 bases and J shed 5 bases, with 10 bases lying between them. The CDR3 covers 14 residues. The germline CDR1 and CDR2 sequences are SGHAT and FQNNGV. CDR3 protein: CASSLEGYPETQYF. The CDR3, as DNA: TGTGCCAGCAGCTTAGAGGGCTATCCCGAGACCCAGTACTTC.

The genes are TRBV6-1 and TRBJ1-1; tentatively, D is TRBD1 (6 bases). Germline V lookup: CDR1 MNHNS, CDR2 SASEGT. Trimming left V 5 bases short and J 3 bases short, with 13 bases between. CDR3 length equals 14 residues. This CDR3 reads CASSLQGGDTEAFF. The CDR3 DNA sequence: TGTGCCAGCAGTTTACAGGGAGGGGACACTGAAGCTTTCTTT.

V usage is TRBV4-1 and J usage is TRBJ1-4; TRBD1 matches 9 bases. This CDR3 contains 16 residues. Germline V gene data show CDR1 as MGHRA and CDR2 as YSYEKL. The V segment lost 3 bases and the J segment 6 bases; nucleotides outside the gene matches: 8. CDR3 protein: CASSQIPGQGHEKLFF. The CDR3 bases are TGCGCCAGCAGCCAGATTCCGGGACAGGGACATGAAAAACTGTTTTTT.